The 30 T cell receptor beta chains below all came from one sample that was sequenced in a study of cytomegalovirus exposure and HLA in healthy donors. TCRdb's copy holds only in-frame clones and misses some; the assay was immunoSEQ multiplex PCR. The sample gives approximately 97,000 clones, 93% of which show up once; around 1.2% is in the top ten. Source material: PBMCs. The source of these receptors is a woman in her thirties in good health and CMV-seropositive.

This chain links TRBV9 with TRBJ2-7; 11 bases align to TRBD2. The CDR3 covers 17 residues. Germline-derived CDR1 and CDR2 are SGDLS and YYNGEE. With V trimmed by 3 bases and J by 7 bases, 15 bases remained unmatched. CDR3 in amino acids: CASSDAYSGRDLREQYF. The CDR3 DNA is TGTGCCAGCAGCGACGCTTATAGCGGGAGGGATCTTAGGGAGCAGTACTTC. Complete variable domain (other parts from reference TRBV9 and TRBJ2-7): DSGVTQTPKHLITATGQRVTLRCSPRSGDLSVYWYQQSLDQGLQFLIQYYNGEERAKGNILERFSAQQFPDLHSELNLSSLELGDSALYFCASSDAYSGRDLREQYFGPGTRLTVT.

This rearrangement joins TRBV6-5 to TRBJ1-2; D is ambiguous. In germline, CDR1 is MNHEY, CDR2 SVGAGI. This CDR3 comprises 13 residues. V lost 0 bases, J lost 4 bases, and 6 bases lay in between. CDR3 in amino acids: CASSYSISYGYTF. The CDR3 DNA reads as TGTGCCAGCAGTTACTCGATCAGCTATGGCTACACCTTC.

This chain uses TRBV5-1 with TRBJ2-7, with TRBD1 matching over 7 bases. Germline CDR1 and CDR2: SGHRS and YFSETQ. The CDR3 runs to 12 residues. Losses at the gene ends were 5 bases for V and 5 bases for J; bases not matched to a gene: 4. CDR3 in amino acids: CASRPDRDEQYF. The CDR3 bases are TGCGCCAGCAGACCCGACAGGGACGAGCAGTACTTC. The full variable domain, completed using reference TRBV5-1 and TRBJ2-7, is KAGVTQTPRYLIKTRGQQVTLSCSPISGHRSVSWYQQTPGQGLQFLFEYFSETQRNKGNFPGRFSGRQFSNSRSEMNVSTLELGDSALYLCASRPDRDEQYFGPGTRLTVT.

CDR3 sequence (DNA): TGTGCCAGTAGTCTCCTAGGACTAGCGGGAGGGACGAATGAGCAGTTCTTC. It codes for CASSLLGLAGGTNEQFF. This chain links TRBV19 with TRBJ2-1; 15 bases are a match to TRBD2. V dropped 5 bases and J dropped 7; count of bases not matched to a gene: 9. Germline V lookup: CDR1 LNHDA, CDR2 SQIVND (reference sequence). This CDR3 has 17 residues.

The chain combines TRBV7-9 with TRBJ2-5, with D possibly TRBD1 on 6 matching bases. The V gene lost 6 bases and the J gene lost 5 bases, with 19 bases spanning the gap. Germline assignment: CDR1 SEHNR and CDR2 FQNEAQ (reference sequence). The CDR3 runs 15 residues. DNA of the CDR3: TGTGCCAGCAGTAGGGACATATTTCCTCGGGAGACCCAGTACTTC. Amino acids: CASSRDIFPRETQYF.

V and J are TRBV21-1 and TRBJ2-1; the table assigns TRBD2, which was not confirmed against the DNA. TRBV21-1 is marked as a pseudogene. CDR3 length: 18 amino acids. The CDR3 DNA follows: TGTGCCAGCAGCGGCTCCGGGACTAGCTTGAACTCCTACAATGAGCAGTTCTTC. The encoded protein is CASSGSGTSLNSYNEQFF.

The V call is TRBV28, the J call TRBJ2-2; D perhaps matches TRBD1 (6 bases). CDR1 is MDHEN and CDR2 is SYDVKM in the germline V gene. The V gene lost 8 bases and the J gene lost 0 bases, with 16 bases spanning the gap. The CDR3 is 16 residues long. CDR3 protein: CASRAGALTNTGELFF. CDR3 in DNA: TGTGCCAGCCGGGCAGGGGCCTTGACGAACACCGGGGAGCTGTTTTTT.

This chain links TRBV28 with TRBJ2-1; 13 nucleotides line up with TRBD2. This CDR3 spans 18 amino acids. Germline assignment: CDR1 MDHEN and CDR2 SYDVKM. V was pared by 6 bases and J by 0 bases, with 8 bases of the junction left unmatched. The CDR3 sequence is CASRGLAGMGASYNEQFF. CDR3 nucleotide sequence: TGTGCCAGCAGGGGACTAGCGGGAATGGGTGCCTCCTACAATGAGCAGTTCTTC.

V gene TRBV4-3 combines with J gene TRBJ2-1, with 12 bases aligning to TRBD2. V was clipped by 3 bases and J by 8 bases; unmatched bases: 8. The CDR3 has 16 residues. Germline-derived CDR1 and CDR2 are LGHNA and YSLEER. This CDR3 is CASSHILAGGRDEQFF. Here the CDR3 DNA reads TGCGCCAGCAGCCATATCCTAGCGGGAGGGAGAGATGAGCAGTTCTTC.

The rearrangement links TRBV4-3 to TRBJ2-3; 12 nucleotides align to TRBD1. CDR3 size: 21 residues. Germline-derived CDR1 and CDR2 are LGHNA and YSLEER. V was clipped by 0 bases and J by 2 bases; unmatched bases: 15. CDR3 in DNA: TGCGCCAGCAGCCAAGATCGCAGGAAGATCTGGGGACAGGGGGCCACAGATACGCAGTATTTT. Translated, it gives CASSQDRRKIWGQGATDTQYF.

This clone has just one count. The chain combines TRBV19 with TRBJ1-1; 9 nucleotides match TRBD1. Losses at the gene ends were 9 bases for V and 2 bases for J; bases not matched to a gene: 4. CDR3 size: 13 residues. Germline values: CDR1 LNHDA, CDR2 SQIVND (reference sequence). The CDR3 DNA reads as TGTGCCAGCCGGGACAGGGTTAACACTGAAGCTTTCTTT. Protein: CASRDRVNTEAFF.

The chain links TRBV5-6 to TRBJ1-5; D is possibly TRBD1 (6 bases). The CDR3 spans 16 residues. The germline V gene encodes CDR1 SGHDT and CDR2 YYEEEE. Trimming cost V 3 bases and J 2 bases, with 15 bases left between them. The CDR3 region is CASSWGPTLGNQPQHF. In DNA, the CDR3 is TGTGCCAGCAGCTGGGGGCCTACCTTGGGCAATCAGCCCCAGCATTTT.

This rearrangement joins TRBV7-2 to TRBJ2-1; D gene uncertain. Germline assignment: CDR1 SGHTA and CDR2 FQGNSA. Trimming stripped 3 bases from V and 15 bases from J, with 12 bases between. The CDR3 covers 11 residues. CDR3 sequence: CASSFQAARFF. CDR3 nucleotides: TGTGCCAGCAGCTTCCAGGCCGCGAGGTTCTTC.

The V call is TRBV30, the J call TRBJ2-1; D might be TRBD2 (6 bases). Trimming took 7 bases from V and 3 from J, leaving 16 bases between them. CDR1 and CDR2 from the germline V gene are GTSNPN and SVGIG (reference sequence). This CDR3 is 14 amino acids long. The CDR3 region has the DNA TGTGCCTTGAAGAGGGCGGGGAACTACAATGAGCAGTTCTTC. It codes for CALKRAGNYNEQFF.

V and J are TRBV10-1 and TRBJ2-2; 13 bases are shared with TRBD2. Trimming cost V 2 bases and J 5 bases; bases outside gene matches: 5. This CDR3 comprises 17 residues. Per germline, CDR1 WNHNN and CDR2 SYGVQD (reference sequence). The CDR3 reads CASSEMGLAGYTGELFF. The CDR3 DNA reads as TGCGCCAGCAGTGAGATGGGACTAGCGGGATATACCGGGGAGCTGTTTTTT.

J is TRBJ2-3 and V is TRBV5-4; the match to TRBD2 covers 14 bases. The germline V gene encodes CDR1 SGHNT and CDR2 YYREEE (reference sequence). The CDR3 runs 15 residues. Trimming removed 2 bases from V and 5 bases from J; junction bases left unmatched: 1. CDR3 amino acids: CASSFGTSGRDTQYF. DNA for the CDR3: TGTGCCAGCAGCTTTGGGACTAGCGGGAGAGATACGCAGTATTTT.

V and J are TRBV5-1 and TRBJ2-5, with D possibly being TRBD2 (5 bases). V gave up 3 bases and J gave up 1 base, with 16 bases separating them. There are 16 residues in the CDR3. Germline CDR1 and CDR2: SGHRS and YFSETQ. This CDR3 reads CASSSRPKAAQETQYF. The DNA for the CDR3 is TGCGCCAGCAGCTCCCGACCGAAAGCGGCCCAAGAGACCCAGTACTTC.

The chain joins TRBV7-6 to TRBJ2-2, with TRBD2 identical over 11 bases. The V gene's germline CDR1 is SGHVS and CDR2 FNYEAQ. With V trimmed by 5 bases and J by 7 bases, 15 bases remained unmatched. This CDR3 spans 18 amino acids. Written as DNA, the CDR3 is TGTGCCAGCAGCGAGAGGCTACTAGCGGGAGTCCGTAGCGGGGAGCTGTTTTTT. This translates into CASSERLLAGVRSGELFF.

This clone was observed a single time. V and J are TRBV5-1 and TRBJ1-4; possibly TRBD1 for D (5 bases). V gave up 7 bases and J gave up 8 bases, with 15 bases separating them. Germline CDR1 and CDR2: SGHRS and YFSETQ. The CDR3 is made up of 13 amino acids. CDR3 sequence: CASRGNSGEKLFF. Written as DNA, the CDR3 is TGCGCCAGCCGGGGGAACAGTGGAGAAAAACTGTTTTTT.

The J gene is TRBJ2-1, the V gene TRBV27, with TRBD2 matching 12 bases. Unmatched junction bases numbered 12, after V lost 3 bases and J lost 0 bases. The CDR3 loop spans 20 amino acids. Germline CDR1 reads MNHEY; CDR2 reads SMNVEV (reference sequence). CDR3 loop: CASSLLGPTSGSSSYNEQFF. The CDR3 nucleotides read TGTGCCAGCAGTTTGTTGGGGCCGACTAGCGGGAGTAGCTCCTACAATGAGCAGTTCTTC.

Details on this clone: It is unclear where the CDR3 begins or ends on the DNA, so no DNA is shown, and the CDR3 is as TCRdb lists it. The chain joins TRBV7-9 to TRBJ1-2; TRBD1 reflects the table's D call only, with no check against the DNA. Both ends counted, the CDR3 spans 14 residues. Looked up from germline, CDR1 is SEHNR and CDR2 is FQNEAQ (reference sequence). CDR3 sequence: CASSFGQGSSKGTF.

DNA of the CDR3: TGCGCCAGCAGCCAAGAAGGGGTGGGCAAAAACATTCAGTACTTC. It specifies CASSQEGVGKNIQYF. The chain couples TRBV4-1 to TRBJ2-4, with D tentatively TRBD1 (5 bases). V gave up 0 bases and J gave up 3 bases, with 9 bases separating them. The CDR3 length is 15 residues. The germline V gene has CDR1 MGHRA and CDR2 YSYEKL.

This clone came up once. The J gene is TRBJ2-5, the V gene TRBV11-2, with a weak D call TRBD2 (6 bases). In germline, CDR1 is SGHAT, CDR2 FQNNGV. V was pared by 3 bases and J by 2 bases, with 13 bases between. This CDR3 spans 15 amino acids. CDR3 bases: TGTGCCAGCAGCTTGGGGTCCCGGGAGCAAGAGACCCAGTACTTC. Amino acids: CASSLGSREQETQYF.

The chain links TRBV4-2 to TRBJ2-7, with D perhaps TRBD2 (6 bases). The CDR3 is made up of 15 amino acids. V shed 1 base and J shed 2 bases, with 12 bases lying between them. The V gene's germline CDR1 is LGHNA and CDR2 YNFKEQ. DNA for the CDR3: TGTGCCAGCAGCCAAGGGCCGGGAGTCCCCTACGAGCAGTACTTC. Amino acid sequence: CASSQGPGVPYEQYF.

The chain employs TRBV9 and TRBJ2-1, with 9 bases lining up with TRBD2. Germline V gives CDR1 SGDLS, CDR2 YYNGEE. J lost 7 bases, V lost 0 bases, and 5 bases had no gene match. The CDR3 covers 15 residues. CDR3 nucleotides: TGTGCCAGCAGCGTAGGGGGACTAGCTCGGAATGAGCAGTTCTTC. It translates to CASSVGGLARNEQFF.

The CDR3 DNA sequence: TGTGCCAGCAGTTCCCATAGCAATCAGCCCCAGCATTTT. This gives the protein CASSSHSNQPQHF. The rearrangement joins TRBV27 to TRBJ1-5; D gene ambiguous. The CDR3 is 13 amino acids. The V gene lost 4 bases and the J gene lost 0 bases, with 4 bases spanning the gap. Germline CDR1 MNHEY, CDR2 SMNVEV (reference sequence).

The chain employs TRBV28 and TRBJ1-2, with D unresolved. V was clipped by 3 bases and J by 2 bases, with 4 bases between them. The CDR3 length is 12 residues. The germline V gene has CDR1 MDHEN and CDR2 SYDVKM. CDR3 sequence reads: CASSFQNYGYTF. CDR3 coding DNA: TGTGCCAGCAGTTTTCAGAACTATGGCTACACCTTC.

The rearrangement uses TRBV6-1 and TRBJ1-5; the D gene is possibly TRBD1 (5 bases). Looked up from germline, CDR1 is MNHNS and CDR2 is SASEGT. The CDR3 totals 15 residues. Trimming stripped 1 base from V and 6 bases from J, with 13 bases between. The CDR3 nucleotides read TGTGCCAGCAGTGAAGGGGCAGGGAAAAGTCAGCCCCAGCATTTT. Translated: CASSEGAGKSQPQHF.

This clone came up a few times. The chain joins TRBV19 to TRBJ2-7; 9 bases line up with TRBD1. Looked up from germline, CDR1 is LNHDA and CDR2 is SQIVND (reference sequence). The CDR3 is made up of 17 amino acids. Losses at the gene ends were 5 bases for V and 2 bases for J; bases not matched to a gene: 13. CDR3 residues: CASSSPGQGSSPYEQYF. The CDR3 region has the DNA TGTGCCAGTAGTTCGCCGGGACAGGGTTCTTCCCCCTACGAGCAGTACTTC.

This clone was detected only once. The V and J genes are TRBV5-1 and TRBJ2-2, with no clear D. Trimming took 4 bases from V and 4 from J, leaving 8 bases between them. There are 13 residues in the CDR3. Germline CDR1 is SGHRS and CDR2 is YFSETQ. The CDR3 reads CASSTTATGELFF. The DNA of the CDR3 is TGCGCCAGCAGCACAACAGCCACCGGGGAGCTGTTTTTT.